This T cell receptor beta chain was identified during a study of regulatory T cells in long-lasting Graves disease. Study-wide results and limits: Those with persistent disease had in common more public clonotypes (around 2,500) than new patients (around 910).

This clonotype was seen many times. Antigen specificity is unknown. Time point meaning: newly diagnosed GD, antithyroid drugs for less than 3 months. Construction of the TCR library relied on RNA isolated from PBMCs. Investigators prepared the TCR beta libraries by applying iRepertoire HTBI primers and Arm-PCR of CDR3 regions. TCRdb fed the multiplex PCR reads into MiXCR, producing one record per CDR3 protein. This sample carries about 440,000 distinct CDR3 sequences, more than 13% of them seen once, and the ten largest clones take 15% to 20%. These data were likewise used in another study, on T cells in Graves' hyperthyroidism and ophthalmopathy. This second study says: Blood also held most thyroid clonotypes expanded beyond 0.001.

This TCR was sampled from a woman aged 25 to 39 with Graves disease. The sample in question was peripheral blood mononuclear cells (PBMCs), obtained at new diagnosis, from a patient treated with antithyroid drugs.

The CDR3 DNA follows: TGTGCCACCAGTGATCTCGGACAGGGTCGAGATACGCAGTATTTT. This gives the protein CATSDLGQGRDTQYF. This chain connects TRBV24-1 to TRBJ2-3; TRBD1 aligns across 8 bases. The CDR3 length is 15 residues. V shed 3 bases, J shed 5 bases, and the junction held 6 bases outside the gene matches. Germline-derived CDR1 and CDR2 are KGHDR and SFDVKD.